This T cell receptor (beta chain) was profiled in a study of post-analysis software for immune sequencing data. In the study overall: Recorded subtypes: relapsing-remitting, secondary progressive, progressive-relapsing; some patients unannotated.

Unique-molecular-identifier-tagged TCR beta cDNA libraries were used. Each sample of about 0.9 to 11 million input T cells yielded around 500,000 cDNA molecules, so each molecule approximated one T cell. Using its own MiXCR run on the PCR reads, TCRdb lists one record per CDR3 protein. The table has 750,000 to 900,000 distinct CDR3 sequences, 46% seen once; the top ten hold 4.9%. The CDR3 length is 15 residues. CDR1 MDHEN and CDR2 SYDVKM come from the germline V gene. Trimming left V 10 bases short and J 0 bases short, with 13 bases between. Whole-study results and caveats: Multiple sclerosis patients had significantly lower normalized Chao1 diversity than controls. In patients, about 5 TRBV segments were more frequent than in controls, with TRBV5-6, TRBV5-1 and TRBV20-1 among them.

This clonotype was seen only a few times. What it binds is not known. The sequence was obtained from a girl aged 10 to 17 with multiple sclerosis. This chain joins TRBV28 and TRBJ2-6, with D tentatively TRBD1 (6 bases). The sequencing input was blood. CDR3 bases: TGTGCCACCTGGACAGCTTACTCTGGGGCCAACGTCCTGACTTTC. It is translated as CATWTAYSGANVLTF.